The entry below gives a single T cell receptor (beta chain) sequence along with its context. These data originate in a study of blood T cell repertoires in COVID-19. Study details: COVID-19 samples from acute and convalescent phases originated in the United States, Italy and Spain.

As handled by the study authors: Amplifying reference gene primers gave estimates of nucleated cell counts. The assay was immunoSEQ multiplex PCR, and TCRdb's table has in-frame clones only and misses some. That table is the source of V, J and clone size, and D and trimming were worked out from the DNA. The sample has roughly 87,000 clones; approximately 83% are singletons. The sequenced sample was peripheral blood. The TCR sequence derives from a woman aged 70 to 79 with acute or convalescent COVID-19.

This CDR3 is CASSSDRNTEAFF. The DNA of the CDR3 is TGTGCCAGCAGTTCGGACAGGAACACTGAAGCTTTCTTT. This sequence joins TRBV11-1 and TRBJ1-1; possibly TRBD1 for D (6 bases). This CDR3 comprises 13 residues. Trimming cost V 6 bases and J 1 base, with 9 bases left between them. Germline V gene data show CDR1 as SGHAT and CDR2 as FQDESV (reference sequence).